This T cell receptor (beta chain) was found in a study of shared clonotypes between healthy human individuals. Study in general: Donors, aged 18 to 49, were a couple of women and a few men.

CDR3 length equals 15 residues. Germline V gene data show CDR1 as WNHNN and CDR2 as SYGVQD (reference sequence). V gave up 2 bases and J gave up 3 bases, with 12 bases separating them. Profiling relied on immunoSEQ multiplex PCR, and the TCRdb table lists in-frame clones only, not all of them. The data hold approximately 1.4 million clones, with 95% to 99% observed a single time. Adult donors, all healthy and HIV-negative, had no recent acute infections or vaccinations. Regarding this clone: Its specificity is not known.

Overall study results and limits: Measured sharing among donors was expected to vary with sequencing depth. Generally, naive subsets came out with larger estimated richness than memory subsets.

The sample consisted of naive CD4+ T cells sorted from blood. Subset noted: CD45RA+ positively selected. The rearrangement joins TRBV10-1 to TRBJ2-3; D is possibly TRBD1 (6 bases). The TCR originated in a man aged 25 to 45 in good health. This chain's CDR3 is CASSETGSGTDTQYF. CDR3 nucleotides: TGCGCCAGCAGTGAGACAGGGTCCGGGACAGATACGCAGTATTTT.